The clone carrying this T cell receptor (beta chain) has a count of ten or more. TCRdb fed the 5' RACE reads into MiXCR, producing one record per CDR3 protein. Of 30,000 to 45,000 distinct CDR3 sequences in the sample, over 9% are singletons; the top ten hold around 7%. The sample is drawn from a study of neurological immune-mediated disorders. The V gene's germline CDR1 is DFQATT and CDR2 SNEGSKA (reference sequence). This CDR3 comprises 12 residues. The V and J ends lost 1 base and 11 bases respectively, with 14 bases between them. Sequencing was performed on PBMCs. This sequence was found in a woman in her 30s with HTLV-1-associated myelopathy (HAM/TSP). This chain links TRBV20-1 with TRBJ1-1; a weak D match, TRBD1 (6 bases). CDR3 loop: CSARGWDIHAFF. DNA for the CDR3: TGCAGTGCTAGAGGATGGGACATCCACGCTTTCTTT.